This TCR beta chain originates from a study of OX40 agonist ivuxolimab in advanced cancers. At the level of the whole study: Ivuxolimab was a fully human IgG2 agonistic monoclonal antibody targeting the costimulatory receptor OX40 (CD134). In the dose-escalation cohort, around four fifths of patients were male, and the mean age was roughly 60 years, with a range of roughly 20 to 79. Of the approximately 53 patients in dose escalation, about 20 had hepatocellular carcinoma, roughly 15 had melanoma, 9 had renal cell carcinoma and 9 had head and neck cancer. Intravenous ivuxolimab was administered to patients every 2 weeks at six dose levels: 0.01, 0.1, 0.3, 1.5, 3 and 10 mg/kg. Peripheral TCRbeta sequencing aimed to test whether ivuxolimab altered TCR sequence diversity and caused clonal T-cell expansion. Patients were allowed to have had prior anti-PD-1, anti-PD-L1 or anti-CTLA-4 therapy, and approximately 40% of the dose-escalation patients had previously received checkpoint inhibitors. Partial responses occurred in three dose-escalation patients: two with cutaneous melanoma and one with hepatocellular carcinoma. The monotherapy dose-escalation portion (N ≈ 57 patients) of the phase I ivuxolimab trial is reported in the paper.

As to this clone: Its target antigen remains unknown. Nothing much larger sits one base from this clone, and base qualities are not available.

For sequencing of the TCRbeta CDR3 region, genomic DNA was extracted from the sorted cells. The immunoSEQ Assay was used to sequence the TCRbeta CDR3 regions. The immuneACCESS repertoire file appears here via TCRdb, limited to in-frame rearrangements. These files lack a portion of the clones; in checked studies, under half of the deficit traces to unresolved V genes, and the cause of the others is not known. The sample table holds over 40,000 clones, of which about 87% were seen once. The top ten constitute around 25% of the sample. Patients with autoimmune disease history or receiving systemic immunosuppression were excluded from the trial. In every dose cohort, peripheral blood was drawn for TCR sequencing at baseline, cycle 4 day 1, and cycle 7 day 1. Samples came from an open-label, multicenter, first-in-human phase I dose-escalation trial of ivuxolimab. Adults with locally advanced or metastatic melanoma, renal cell carcinoma, hepatocellular carcinoma or head and neck squamous cell carcinoma were enrolled in the trial. Before TCR sequencing, CD4+ T cells and CD8+ T cells from peripheral blood were sorted into separate populations.

General study outcomes and caveats: Which antigens the clonally expanded peripheral T cells were specific for was not determined. After ivuxolimab, CD8+ T cells had more expanded clones than CD4+ T cells on average. In partial responders in the 0.1-3.0 mg/kg groups, normalized peripheral clonal expansion was found to be among the lowest, especially among CD8+ T cells. At doses of 0.1 to 3.0 mg/kg, clonal expansion of both CD4+ and CD8+ blood T cells was observed from baseline to week 6. Low levels of normalized T-cell clonal expansion were also seen in some patients who did not respond.

For this chain, trimming is 10 bases at the V end and 8 bases at the J end, and the number of junction bases without a gene match is 12. Inclusive of the bounding cysteine and phenylalanine, the CDR3 is 16 residues long. Of all the DNA, just the CDR3 is kept, 48 bases in frame from base 1. Per the germline V gene, MDHEN is the CDR1 and SYDVKM is the CDR2. The receptor chain draws on TRBV28 and TRBJ2-1, with TRBD2 identical over 15 junction bases. The sample was CD4+ or CD8+ T cells sorted from blood, taken in a trial of the OX40 agonist ivuxolimab. This TCR came from an adult with an advanced solid tumor such as melanoma, head and neck, liver or kidney cancer. The sequenced DNA is TGTGCCACCGGACTAGCGGGAGGGATTGTAGTCGATGAGCAGTTCTTC. Its product reads: CATGLAGGIVVDEQFF.